These 28 T cell receptor beta chains originate from one sample sequenced in a study of cytomegalovirus exposure and HLA in healthy donors. The PCR was carried out with 60 Vbeta primers and 13 Jbeta primers. Repertoires were generated with immunoSEQ multiplex PCR, while TCRdb's copy carries only in-frame clones and drops some. The table records 96,000 or so clones, 65% to 85% of them present only once. What was sequenced was PBMCs. Receptors originate from a female donor in good health and CMV-seropositive.

The rearrangement uses TRBV9 and TRBJ1-3, with D hard to call. The CDR3 contains 15 residues. CDR1 is SGDLS, CDR2 YYNGEE, per germline. Trimming shortened V by 3 bases and J by 0 bases, and 10 bases separated the two germline ends. CDR3 nucleotide sequence: TGTGCCAGCAGCGCTCTAGGAAACTCTGGAAACACCATATATTTT. It encodes CASSALGNSGNTIYF.

This clone was found once. The rearrangement joins TRBV6-5 to TRBJ2-1, with a weak D call TRBD1 (6 bases). Germline CDR1 reads MNHEY; CDR2 reads SVGAGI. Trimming cost V 6 bases and J 0 bases, with 9 bases left between them. This CDR3 comprises 14 residues. CDR3 bases: TGTGCCAGCAGGGGGGCTAGCTCCTACAATGAGCAGTTCTTC. It encodes CASRGASSYNEQFF.

The chain couples TRBV19 to TRBJ1-5, with D tentatively TRBD1 (5 bases). CDR3 size: 15 residues. Germline-derived CDR1 and CDR2 are LNHDA and SQIVND (reference sequence). V lost 3 bases and J lost 0, with 9 bases in between. The CDR3 DNA follows: TGTGCCAGTAGTATGGGGCAGTATAGCAATCAGCCCCAGCATTTT. As protein: CASSMGQYSNQPQHF. The entire variable domain, with the rest obtained from reference TRBV19 and TRBJ1-5, is as follows: DGGITQSPKYLFRKEGQNVTLSCEQNLNHDAMYWYRQDPGQGLRLIYYSQIVNDFQKGDIAEGYSVSREKKESFPLTVTSAQKNPTAFYLCASSMGQYSNQPQHFGDGTRLSIL.

This chain links TRBV9 with TRBJ1-1; tentative D call: TRBD1 (5 bases). CDR1 is SGDLS and CDR2 is YYNGEE in the germline V gene. Trimming cost V 2 bases and J 0 bases, with 5 bases left between them. This CDR3 region has 13 residues. CDR3 coding DNA: TGTGCCAGCAGCGTGACAGTGAACACTGAAGCTTTCTTT. The encoded protein is CASSVTVNTEAFF.

This clone showed up just once. The chain employs TRBV7-6 and TRBJ2-7, with D perhaps TRBD1 (5 bases). Per the germline V gene, CDR1 is SGHVS and CDR2 is FNYEAQ. V was shortened by 5 bases and J by 7 bases, with 12 bases between the two germline ends. The CDR3 contains 12 residues. CDR3 sequence (DNA): TGTGCCAGCAGCCAAGGGGCTTGGGAGCAGTACTTC. Translating gives CASSQGAWEQYF. Filled out from reference TRBV7-6 and TRBJ2-7, the complete variable domain reads GAGVSQSPRYKVTKRGQDVALRCDPISGHVSLYWYRQALGQGPEFLTYFNYEAQQDKSGLPNDRFSAERPEGSISTLTIQRTEQRDSAMYRCASSQGAWEQYFGPGTRLTVT.

V gene TRBV14 combines with J gene TRBJ1-2; TRBD1 matches 8 bases. Looked up from germline, CDR1 is SGHDN and CDR2 is FVKESK. The CDR3 is 14 residues long. With V trimmed by 5 bases and J by 3 bases, 5 bases remained unmatched. The CDR3 DNA sequence: TGTGCCAGCAGCTTGACAGGGGTGGACTATGGCTACACCTTC. Amino acid sequence: CASSLTGVDYGYTF.

V is TRBV28 and J is TRBJ1-5, with 8 bases that match TRBD1. Unmatched junction bases numbered 4, after V lost 6 bases and J lost 6 bases. Germline V gene lookup returns CDR1 MDHEN and CDR2 SYDVKM. The CDR3 has 13 residues. For the CDR3, the DNA is TGTGCCAGCAGCCAGGGGGCATTTCAGCCCCAGCATTTT. Translating gives CASSQGAFQPQHF.

The chain links TRBV30 to TRBJ2-7, with a tentative D call TRBD2 (6 bases). The V end was cut by 4 bases, the J end by 4 bases, with 20 bases between. From germline, CDR1 is GTSNPN and CDR2 SVGIG (reference sequence). The length of the CDR3 is 15 residues. The CDR3 loop is CAWTPFRGKGYEQYF. The CDR3 nucleotides are TGTGCCTGGACCCCTTTCCGGGGGAAAGGTTACGAGCAGTACTTC.

This clone was seen just once. The chain is built from TRBV7-2 and TRBJ2-6; 8 nucleotides align to TRBD1. Trimming took 4 bases from V and 4 from J; bases not matched to a gene: 12. In germline, CDR1 is SGHTA, CDR2 FQGNSA. This CDR3 is built from 18 residues. CDR3 DNA sequence: TGTGCCAGCAGCTCCGGGAACAGGGGGATCTGGGGGGCCAACGTCCTGACTTTC. Its translation: CASSSGNRGIWGANVLTF.

The chain couples TRBV5-4 to TRBJ2-1; tentative D call: TRBD1 (5 bases). V gave up 3 bases and J gave up 12 bases, with 25 bases separating them. Germline values: CDR1 SGHNT, CDR2 YYREEE (reference sequence). There are 16 residues in the CDR3. The DNA of the CDR3 is TGTGCCAGCAGCTCGGAAGGGGCCTCCTACGGAAAGGTGCAGTTCTTC. Its translation: CASSSEGASYGKVQFF.

Note on this clone: The junction differs from germline at one of its ends, possibly a read error. This chain links TRBV7-2 with TRBJ1-1, with TRBD1 as a possible D gene (5 bases). Germline V lookup: CDR1 SGHTA, CDR2 FQGNSA. CDR3 size: 14 residues. The CDR3 coding sequence is TGTGCCAGCAGCTTATTATCAGGAGGGACTGGAGCTTTCTTT. It encodes CASSLLSGGTGAFF.

In regard to this clone: The same CDR3 also results from other DNA sequences found in this sample. V usage is TRBV11-2 and J usage is TRBJ2-6; tentatively, D is TRBD1 (5 bases). Trimming took 0 bases from V and 4 from J, leaving 10 bases between them. CDR3 size: 16 residues. CDR1 and CDR2 (germline): SGHAT, FQNNGV. The CDR3 DNA is TGTGCCAGCAGCTTAGACAGGGTTTCCGGGGCCAACGTCCTGACTTTC. Residues: CASSLDRVSGANVLTF. The whole variable domain, remainder taken from reference TRBV11-2 and TRBJ2-6, is EAGVAQSPRYKIIEKRQSVAFWCNPISGHATLYWYQQILGQGPKLLIQFQNNGVVDDSQLPKDRFSAERLKGVDSTLKIQPAKLEDSAVYLCASSLDRVSGANVLTFGAGSRLTVL.

This clone came up once. This chain uses TRBV29-1 with TRBJ1-1; the D gene is possibly TRBD1 (5 bases). The germline gives CDR1 SQVTM, CDR2 ANQGSEA. The CDR3 sequence is 13 residues long. Deletions cut 6 bases from V and 6 bases from J, with 17 bases between. The CDR3 region is CSVPTPGLAEAFF. As DNA, the CDR3 is TGCAGCGTCCCCACTCCGGGACTGGCTGAAGCTTTCTTT. Variable domain in full (rest from reference TRBV29-1 and TRBJ1-1): SAVISQKPSRDICQRGTSLTIQCQVDSQVTMMFWYRQQPGQSLTLIATANQGSEATYESGFVIDKFPISRPNLTFSTLTVSNMSPEDSSIYLCSVPTPGLAEAFFGQGTRLTVV.

This chain connects TRBV29-1 to TRBJ1-1; D not certain. CDR1 SQVTM and CDR2 ANQGSEA come from the germline V gene. V was pared by 7 bases and J by 5 bases, with 14 bases between. This CDR3 is 12 amino acids long. In nucleotides, the CDR3 is TGCAGCGCTGGCGGGGATCGTACTGAAGCTTTCTTT. Its translation: CSAGGDRTEAFF.

The J gene is TRBJ2-1, the V gene TRBV27, with a tentative D call TRBD2 (6 bases). The CDR3 sequence is 13 residues long. The ends were cut back, 8 bases at V and 6 bases at J, with 14 bases in the middle. The germline gives CDR1 MNHEY, CDR2 SMNVEV (reference sequence). This CDR3 is CASRWAGSNEQFF. The DNA for the CDR3 is TGTGCCAGCCGATGGGCGGGGTCCAATGAGCAGTTCTTC.

The rearrangement joins TRBV30 to TRBJ1-2, with a tentative D call TRBD1 (6 bases). Trimming shortened V by 2 bases and J by 4 bases, and 11 bases separated the two germline ends. Germline CDR1 is GTSNPN and CDR2 is SVGIG (reference sequence). The CDR3 consists of 13 residues. DNA for the CDR3: TGTGCCTGGAGTCCGGGACAACTCTATGGCTACACCTTC. It translates to CAWSPGQLYGYTF.

The chain is built from TRBV5-1 and TRBJ2-5; D not certain. The CDR3 runs to 12 residues. Germline V gene sequence: CDR1 SGHRS, CDR2 YFSETQ. V gave up 0 bases and J gave up 4 bases, with 4 bases separating them. The DNA of the CDR3 is TGCGCCAGCAGCTTGGTTAGAGAGACCCAGTACTTC. The encoded protein is CASSLVRETQYF.

This clone was observed many times. The chain combines TRBV19 with TRBJ1-1; 9 bases are a match to TRBD1. V dropped 6 bases and J dropped 8; count of bases not matched to a gene: 4. This CDR3 is built from 12 residues. CDR1 is LNHDA and CDR2 is SQIVND in the germline V gene (reference sequence). CDR3 DNA: TGTGCCAGTAGGGGACAGGGCGGGGAAGCTTTCTTT. Translation: CASRGQGGEAFF.

The CDR3, as DNA: TGTGCCAGCAGCTTTACAGGGGATAATGAAAAACTGTTTTTT. Its protein product is CASSFTGDNEKLFF. This chain joins TRBV11-2 and TRBJ1-4, with 7 nucleotides matching TRBD1. CDR3 length: 14 amino acids. Germline V gives CDR1 SGHAT, CDR2 FQNNGV. The junction had 2 bases not matched to a gene; V was cut back by 3 bases and J by 4 bases.

The chain employs TRBV7-2 and TRBJ2-5; 7 bases are shared with TRBD2. Germline values: CDR1 SGHTA, CDR2 FQGNSA. The CDR3 is made up of 15 amino acids. After removal of 5 bases from V and 4 bases from J, the junction contained 10 bases not matched to a gene. The CDR3: CASSNAAGVGETQYF. The CDR3 DNA is TGTGCCAGCAGCAACGCCGCGGGGGTAGGAGAGACCCAGTACTTC.

The genes are TRBV2 and TRBJ1-1; 7 bases align to TRBD1. The CDR3 is 12 residues long. The V gene's germline CDR1 is SNHLY and CDR2 FYNNEI. The J segment lost 0 bases and the V segment lost 11 bases, leaving 3 bases of the junction unmatched. Written as DNA, the CDR3 is TGTGCCTCACAGGGGATGAACACTGAAGCTTTCTTT. As protein: CASQGMNTEAFF.

The genes are TRBV11-2 and TRBJ2-1; D gene unclear. The germline V gene encodes CDR1 SGHAT and CDR2 FQNNGV. The CDR3 loop spans 15 amino acids. Trimming took 1 base from V and 0 from J, leaving 7 bases between them. CDR3: CASSLVASSYNEQFF. The CDR3 DNA sequence: TGTGCCAGCAGCTTAGTCGCGAGCTCCTACAATGAGCAGTTCTTC. Complete variable domain (other parts from reference TRBV11-2 and TRBJ2-1): EAGVAQSPRYKIIEKRQSVAFWCNPISGHATLYWYQQILGQGPKLLIQFQNNGVVDDSQLPKDRFSAERLKGVDSTLKIQPAKLEDSAVYLCASSLVASSYNEQFFGPGTRLTVL.

The chain carries TRBV11-2 and TRBJ2-3, with a possible D match to TRBD2 (6 bases). In germline, CDR1 is SGHAT, CDR2 FQNNGV. CDR3 size: 15 residues. V was trimmed by 5 bases and J by 3 bases, leaving 15 bases between them. CDR3 nucleotides: TGTGCCAGCAGCCGATGGGACTCGTCGACAGATACGCAGTATTTT. It translates to CASSRWDSSTDTQYF.

The chain links TRBV7-9 to TRBJ2-1; 12 nucleotides line up with TRBD2. Trimming removed 5 bases from V and 9 bases from J; junction bases left unmatched: 8. CDR1 SEHNR and CDR2 FQNEAQ come from the germline V gene (reference sequence). The CDR3 covers 15 residues. CDR3 DNA sequence: TGTGCCAGCAGCACGGGACTAGCGGGCTCCCTTGAGCAGTTCTTC. It codes for CASSTGLAGSLEQFF.

The chain links TRBV30 to TRBJ2-7; the D gene is possibly TRBD1 (8 bases). The germline V and J ends were trimmed by 4 bases and 5 bases, with 18 bases remaining between them. Germline assignment: CDR1 GTSNPN and CDR2 SVGIG (reference sequence). The CDR3 covers 14 residues. This CDR3 reads CAWTQGAGVDEQYF. CDR3 DNA sequence: TGTGCCTGGACCCAGGGGGCGGGAGTGGACGAGCAGTACTTC.

The V gene is TRBV30, the J gene TRBJ1-2; 8 nucleotides line up with TRBD1. The CDR3 contains 11 residues. From germline, CDR1 is GTSNPN and CDR2 SVGIG (reference sequence). V trimming: 7 bases; J trimming: 8 bases; junction bases outside the gene matches: 6. The CDR3 region has the DNA TGTGCCTCCAACAGGGGGGAGGGCTACACCTTC. This encodes CASNRGEGYTF.

The J gene is TRBJ2-6, the V gene TRBV7-2, with 8 bases lining up with TRBD1. The CDR3 is 18 amino acids. Per the germline V gene, CDR1 is SGHTA and CDR2 is FQGNSA. The trim removed 4 bases at V and 0 bases at J, leaving 8 bases unmatched. The CDR3 region is CASSSGQGPLSGANVLTF. Written as DNA, the CDR3 is TGTGCCAGCAGCTCTGGACAGGGACCCCTCTCTGGGGCCAACGTCCTGACTTTC.

V is TRBV25-1 and J is TRBJ2-7; tentative D call: TRBD2 (6 bases). The V gene lost 4 bases and the J gene lost 5 bases, with 9 bases spanning the gap. The germline V gene encodes CDR1 MGHDK and CDR2 SYGVNS. The CDR3 is made up of 12 amino acids. CDR3 bases: TGTGCCAGCAGTGGGGGGGTGAACGAGCAGTACTTC. As protein: CASSGGVNEQYF.